This T cell receptor (beta chain) was observed in a study of identical twins. In germline, CDR1 is MGHRA, CDR2 YSYEKL. The CDR3 has 15 residues. V lost 4 bases, J lost 3 bases, and 8 bases stayed unmatched. Each CDR3 protein gets one entry after TCRdb re-called the 5' RACE reads with MiXCR. The sample has approximately 250,000 distinct CDR3 sequences, approximately 5.9% seen once. This sample was shared with a second study, whose subject was T cells expressing NK-cell markers. That source notes: Repertoire data for TCR beta were derived from sorted T cells (CD3+CD56+NKG2C+, CD3+CD56+NKG2C- and CD3+CD56-NKG2C+). T cells sorted in several experiments were restricted to alpha-beta TCR T cells by an anti-gamma-delta TCR antibody.

The J gene is TRBJ2-7, the V gene TRBV4-1, with 8 nucleotides matching TRBD1. This sequence originates from a woman under 30 in good health. The sample was CD8+ T cells sorted from blood. The CDR3 DNA is TGCGCCAGCAGCCTAATACAGGGGGAAGGCTACGAGCAGTACTTC. Translation gives CASSLIQGEGYEQYF.